The 25 T cell receptor beta chains given below trace back to one sample, sequenced in a study of T cell responses to AZD1222 COVID-19 vaccine. Generated by immunoSEQ multiplex PCR, the TCRdb table keeps only in-frame clones and is missing some. This sample yields some 190,000 clones, of which 85% to 95% are seen a single time; over 1% belongs to the top ten. The sample here was peripheral blood, taken on day 0 of AZD1222 vaccination. These receptors were obtained from an adult in good health.

For the CDR3, the DNA is TGTGCCAGCAGCCTTAGCGCCCTGAACACTGAAGCTTTCTTT. Protein sequence: CASSLSALNTEAFF. This rearrangement joins TRBV7-2 to TRBJ1-1; D not resolved. V dropped 5 bases and J dropped 0 bases, with 10 bases sitting between them. The germline gives CDR1 SGHTA, CDR2 FQGNSA. This CDR3 spans 14 amino acids.

V and J are TRBV7-9 and TRBJ2-5; D unresolved. Trimming removed 2 bases from V and 4 bases from J, with 2 bases in between. The CDR3 is 11 amino acids. Germline CDR1 reads SEHNR; CDR2 reads FQNEAQ (reference sequence). The CDR3 DNA reads TGTGCCAGCAGCTTACTAGAGACCCAGTACTTC. It encodes CASSLLETQYF. Based on the CDR3 plus reference TRBV7-9 and TRBJ2-5, the full variable domain is DTGVSQNPRHKITKRGQNVTFRCDPISEHNRLYWYRQTLGQGPEFLTYFQNEAQLEKSRLLSDRFSAERPKGSFSTLEIQRTEQGDSAMYLCASSLLETQYFGPGTRLLVL.

This rearrangement joins TRBV6-6 to TRBJ2-2; 7 bases map to TRBD1. Germline CDR1 and CDR2: MNHNY and SVGAGI (reference sequence). This CDR3 contains 13 residues. Trimming cost V 5 bases and J 6 bases; bases outside gene matches: 3. This chain's CDR3 is CASSRDSAGELFF. The CDR3, as DNA: TGTGCCAGCAGTCGGGACAGCGCCGGGGAGCTGTTTTTT.

The chain recombines TRBV18 with TRBJ1-1, with D perhaps TRBD1 (5 bases). Trimming cost V 1 base and J 4 bases, with 10 bases left between them. Germline-derived CDR1 and CDR2 are KGHSH and LQKENI. The CDR3 is 14 amino acids. The CDR3 region has the DNA TGTGCCAGCTCACCACACGCCGGGGGCACTGAAGCTTTCTTT. Its translation: CASSPHAGGTEAFF.

The count of this clone is one. The chain combines TRBV7-9 with TRBJ1-2; perhaps TRBD1 as D (6 bases). Germline CDR1 is SEHNR and CDR2 is FQNEAQ (reference sequence). The CDR3 loop spans 12 amino acids. V was clipped by 7 bases and J by 4 bases, with 10 bases between them. CDR3 sequence: CASTGAAYGYTF. For the CDR3, the DNA is TGTGCCAGCACGGGGGCAGCCTATGGCTACACCTTC.

The J gene is TRBJ1-2, the V gene TRBV14; the match to TRBD1 covers 7 bases. CDR1 is SGHDN, CDR2 FVKESK, per germline. The J segment lost 6 bases and the V segment lost 4 bases, leaving 8 bases of the junction unmatched. CDR3 length: 14 residues. CDR3 coding DNA: TGTGCCAGCAGCCTGACGACAGGGTGGAATGGCTACACCTTC. It specifies CASSLTTGWNGYTF.

V usage is TRBV5-6 and J usage is TRBJ1-2; D is unclear. Trimming pared 0 bases from V and 3 bases from J, leaving 9 bases between. CDR3 size: 14 residues. Germline-derived CDR1 and CDR2 are SGHDT and YYEEEE. CDR3: CASSLGPGYYGYTF. CDR3 nucleotide sequence: TGTGCCAGCAGCTTGGGCCCGGGGTACTATGGCTACACCTTC.

The V gene is TRBV10-3, the J gene TRBJ1-4, with D possibly TRBD1 on 5 matching bases. This CDR3 region has 14 residues. V was trimmed by 4 bases and J by 1 base, leaving 7 bases between them. Germline lookup yields CDR1 ENHRY and CDR2 SYGVKD. The CDR3 region is CAISVDRTNEKLFF. The CDR3, as DNA: TGTGCCATCAGTGTCGACAGAACTAATGAAAAACTGTTTTTT.

The chain employs TRBV5-4 and TRBJ1-2; D is uncertain. The ends were cut back, 4 bases at V and 8 bases at J, with 21 bases in the middle. Germline V CDR1 and CDR2: SGHNT, YYREEE (reference sequence). The CDR3 sequence is 15 residues long. Here the CDR3 reads CASSREQQPVGGYTF. CDR3 DNA sequence: TGTGCCAGCAGCCGAGAACAGCAACCAGTGGGGGGCTACACCTTC.

The sample holds one count of this clone. The rearrangement joins TRBV6-5 to TRBJ1-3; D uncertain. CDR1 MNHEY and CDR2 SVGAGI come from the germline V gene. Trimming stripped 2 bases from V and 0 bases from J, with 11 bases between. The CDR3 loop spans 16 amino acids. The CDR3 DNA reads TGTGCCAGCAGTTACGCAACCAGGTCCTCTGGAAACACCATATATTTT. It yields the protein CASSYATRSSGNTIYF.

J is TRBJ2-7 and V is TRBV6-2 or TRBV6-3, with 7 bases identical to TRBD2. V shed 2 bases and J 5 bases; nucleotides not matched to a gene: 6. CDR1 MNHEY and CDR2 SVGEGT come from the germline V gene. The CDR3 loop spans 14 amino acids. CDR3 DNA sequence: TGTGCCAGCAGTTACGGGGGGGTTTTGGACGAGCAGTACTTC. The encoded protein is CASSYGGVLDEQYF.

The genes are TRBV19 and TRBJ2-3, with 11 bases matching TRBD2. This CDR3 is built from 15 residues. CDR1 and CDR2 (germline): LNHDA, SQIVND (reference sequence). The V segment lost 5 bases and the J segment 4 bases; nucleotides outside the gene matches: 5. The CDR3, as DNA: TGTGCCAGTAGTCAAACTAGCGGGGGCGCAGATACGCAGTATTTT. This sequence encodes CASSQTSGGADTQYF.

This sequence joins TRBV7-9 and TRBJ2-3, with 10 bases fitting TRBD2. Germline loops: CDR1 SEHNR, CDR2 FQNEAQ (reference sequence). V was clipped by 3 bases and J by 0 bases; unmatched bases: 12. This CDR3 spans 19 amino acids. The CDR3 DNA sequence: TGTGCCAGCAGCTTCGGTCGGCTAGCGGGGGCCTCTAGCACAGATACGCAGTATTTT. It yields the protein CASSFGRLAGASSTDTQYF.

The V and J genes are TRBV9 and TRBJ2-2; D is ambiguous. The germline V and J ends were trimmed by 4 bases and 3 bases, with 13 bases remaining between them. Per germline, CDR1 SGDLS and CDR2 YYNGEE. This CDR3 has 15 residues. This CDR3 is CASSYDGRDTGELFF. The DNA of the CDR3 is TGTGCCAGCAGCTATGACGGACGGGACACCGGGGAGCTGTTTTTT.

This chain uses TRBV10-3 with TRBJ2-2; D ambiguous. Germline CDR1 is ENHRY and CDR2 is SYGVKD. The CDR3 extends over 12 amino acids. V lost 11 bases to trimming and J lost 7 bases, with 14 bases between them. CDR3 nucleotides: TGTGCCGCCAGTCGAGGCGGCGGGGAGCTGTTTTTT. Amino acids: CAASRGGGELFF.

This clone has only one observation. The rearrangement uses TRBV6-5 and TRBJ1-2, with D possibly being TRBD1 (5 bases). Trimming cost V 3 bases and J 7 bases, with 18 bases left between them. Germline V CDR1 and CDR2: MNHEY, SVGAGI. This CDR3 is 15 amino acids long. DNA for the CDR3: TGTGCCAGCAGTTATGAGGGACTCCGTCTAGGTGGCTACACCTTC. This translates into CASSYEGLRLGGYTF.

The chain uses TRBV14 and TRBJ1-1; D may be TRBD1 (5 bases). V was cut by 2 bases and J by 2 bases, with 12 bases left in between. The germline V gene has CDR1 SGHDN and CDR2 FVKESK. The CDR3 sequence is 15 residues long. CDR3: CASSQTDSINTEAFF. The CDR3 coding sequence is TGTGCCAGCAGCCAAACCGACAGCATCAACACTGAAGCTTTCTTT. Supplemented by reference TRBV14 and TRBJ1-1, the full variable domain reads EAGVTQFPSHSVIEKGQTVTLRCDPISGHDNLYWYRRVMGKEIKFLLHFVKESKQDESGMPNNRFLAERTGGTYSTLKVQPAELEDSGVYFCASSQTDSINTEAFFGQGTRLTVV.

The V gene is TRBV3-1 (or the pseudogene TRBV3-2), the J gene TRBJ2-5; tentatively, D is TRBD1 (5 bases). The CDR3 loop spans 14 amino acids. Trimming pared 0 bases from V and 4 bases from J, leaving 9 bases between. The germline CDR1 and CDR2 sequences are LGHDT and YNNKEL (reference sequence). For the CDR3, the DNA is TGTGCCAGCAGCCAAGAGGGCAGGGTAGAGACCCAGTACTTC. Amino acid sequence: CASSQEGRVETQYF.

V gene TRBV12-3 or TRBV12-4 combines with J gene TRBJ1-2, with D possibly being TRBD1 (6 bases). This CDR3 is 13 amino acids long. The V end was cut by 6 bases, the J end by 5 bases, with 13 bases between. The chain's CDR3 is CASSRADRYGYTF. CDR3 in DNA: TGTGCCAGCAGCAGAGCGGACAGATATGGCTACACCTTC.

This rearrangement joins TRBV10-3 to TRBJ1-1; D gene unclear. The germline V and J ends were trimmed by 4 bases and 1 base, with 10 bases remaining between them. CDR3 length equals 14 residues. Germline V gives CDR1 ENHRY, CDR2 SYGVKD. CDR3 in amino acids: CAISGRRENTEAFF. CDR3 nucleotide sequence: TGTGCCATCAGTGGTAGAAGAGAGAACACTGAAGCTTTCTTT.

V usage is TRBV11-3 and J usage is TRBJ1-1; D is unclear. Per germline, CDR1 SGHNT and CDR2 YENEEA. V lost 2 bases, J lost 2 bases, and 6 bases lay in between. This CDR3 has 13 residues. The CDR3 DNA sequence: TGTGCCAGCAGCTTATTTTCTAACACTGAAGCTTTCTTT. Translated, it gives CASSLFSNTEAFF.

The CDR3 region has the DNA TGTGCCAGCAGCATGGGGTTGGGGAACACTGAAGCTTTCTTT. It is translated as CASSMGLGNTEAFF. This chain connects TRBV5-4 to TRBJ1-1; no clear D. Germline values: CDR1 SGHNT, CDR2 YYREEE (reference sequence). V was trimmed by 4 bases and J by 1 base, leaving 11 bases between them. The CDR3 has 14 residues.

This chain links TRBV6-5 with TRBJ1-5; D gene uncertain. Germline V CDR1 and CDR2: MNHEY, SVGAGI. The CDR3 runs 13 residues. V was clipped by 3 bases and J by 7 bases, with 10 bases between them. The CDR3 loop reads CASSYNEGQPQHF. CDR3 nucleotides: TGTGCCAGCAGTTATAACGAAGGGCAGCCCCAGCATTTT.

V gene TRBV9 combines with J gene TRBJ1-4, with a possible D match to TRBD1 (6 bases). Trimming cost V 3 bases and J 5 bases, with 14 bases left between them. Germline lookup yields CDR1 SGDLS and CDR2 YYNGEE. The CDR3 totals 15 residues. CDR3 nucleotide sequence: TGTGCCAGCAGCGCCACAGGGAGTAACAATGAAAAACTGTTTTTT. It is translated as CASSATGSNNEKLFF.

The chain has TRBV27 and TRBJ1-1; D not resolved. CDR1 is MNHEY and CDR2 is SMNVEV in the germline V gene (reference sequence). The CDR3 runs 15 residues. Trimming pared 2 bases from V and 1 base from J, leaving 11 bases between. The CDR3 DNA sequence: TGTGCCAGCAGTTTACGGTCGGGGAGGAACACTGAAGCTTTCTTT. Protein: CASSLRSGRNTEAFF.